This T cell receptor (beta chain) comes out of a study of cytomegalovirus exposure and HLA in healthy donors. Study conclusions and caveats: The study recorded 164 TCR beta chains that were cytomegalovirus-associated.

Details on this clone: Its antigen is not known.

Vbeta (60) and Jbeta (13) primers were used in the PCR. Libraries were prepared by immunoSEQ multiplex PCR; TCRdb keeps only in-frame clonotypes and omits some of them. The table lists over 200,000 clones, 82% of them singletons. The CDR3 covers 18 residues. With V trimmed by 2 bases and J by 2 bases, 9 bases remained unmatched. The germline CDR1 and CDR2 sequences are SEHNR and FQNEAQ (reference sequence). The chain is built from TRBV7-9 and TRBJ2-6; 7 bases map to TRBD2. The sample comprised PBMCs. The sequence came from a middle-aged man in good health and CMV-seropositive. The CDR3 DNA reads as TGTGCCAGCAGCTTAAGCCAGCGGGAAATCACTGGGGCCAACGTCCTGACTTTC. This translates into CASSLSQREITGANVLTF. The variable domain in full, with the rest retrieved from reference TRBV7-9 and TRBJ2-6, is DTGVSQNPRHKITKRGQNVTFRCDPISEHNRLYWYRQTLGQGPEFLTYFQNEAQLEKSRLLSDRFSAERPKGSFSTLEIQRTEQGDSAMYLCASSLSQREITGANVLTFGAGSRLTVL.